The entry that follows covers one T cell receptor (beta chain) sequence. What it binds is not known. In the source study's methods: The detection floor for productive clonotype frequency was 2.59 x 10-5. This table comes from immunoSEQ multiplex PCR, and its TCRdb copy is limited to in-frame clones, with some not included. Clonal size and the V and J genes are those of that table, whereas D and trimming came from the DNA. The table lists approximately 25,000 clones, 74% of them singletons. The data were obtained in a study of STAT5B mutations in CD4+ large granular lymphocyte leukemia. Study-wide results and limits: TRBV06-family usage was enriched in top patient clones (8/27) versus controls (2/35). No patients shared main leukemic clonotypes, though about 26% appeared at low frequency elsewhere. CD4-sorted patient repertoires seemed more clonal than healthy CD4+ repertoires.

Germline V gives CDR1 SGHAT, CDR2 FQDESV (reference sequence). This CDR3 has 16 amino acids. The junction had 7 bases not matched to a gene; V was cut back by 2 bases and J by 1 base. The J gene is TRBJ1-1, the V gene TRBV11-1; the match to TRBD1 covers 7 bases. Specimen: CD4+ T cells from blood buffy coats. This TCR was recovered from a human donor in good health. As DNA, the CDR3 is TGTGCCAGCAGCTTAAGGGCGACAGGGCGGAACACTGAAGCTTTCTTT. Protein: CASSLRATGRNTEAFF. The full variable domain, rest sourced from reference TRBV11-1 and TRBJ1-1, is EAEVAQSPRYKITEKSQAVAFWCDPISGHATLYWYRQILGQGPELLVQFQDESVVDDSQLPKDRFSAERLKGVDSTLKIQPAELGDSAMYLCASSLRATGRNTEAFFGQGTRLTVV.